This T cell receptor (beta chain) was profiled in a study of blood T cell repertoires in COVID-19. Participant ages covered roughly 18 to 89 years across 25 or so US areas. Generated by immunoSEQ multiplex PCR, the TCRdb table keeps only in-frame clones and is missing some. The sample includes about 410,000 clones, around 91% of them seen just once. From germline, CDR1 is SGHDT and CDR2 YYEEEE. Trimming cost V 2 bases and J 5 bases, with 13 bases left between them. The CDR3 loop spans 14 amino acids. This clone appeared a single time. The genes are TRBV5-6 and TRBJ2-5, with a weak D call TRBD2 (5 bases). This sequence originates from a man between 18 and 35 years old who had recovered from COVID-19. The sequenced sample consisted of PBMCs or T cells enriched from blood (not recorded which). Here the CDR3 DNA reads TGTGCCAGCAGCTTTTTGCCCGAGGGTGAGACCCAGTACTTC. Amino acids: CASSFLPEGETQYF.